These 9 T cell receptor beta chains came from one sample sequenced in a study of T cell responses to AZD1222 COVID-19 vaccine. Here immunoSEQ multiplex PCR was the method, and the copy in TCRdb shows in-frame clones only, minus some. The sample includes roughly 140,000 clones, 85% to 95% seen only once; the top ten take approximately 12%. This sample comprised peripheral blood, obtained after recovery from COVID-19. Receptor source: an adult who had recovered from COVID-19.

The V gene is TRBV15, the J gene TRBJ2-5; TRBD2 is a possible D gene (6 bases). V lost 0 bases to trimming and J lost 5 bases, with 10 bases between them. The CDR3 length is 14 residues. Germline V lookup: CDR1 LNHNV, CDR2 YYDKDF (reference sequence). The CDR3 loop reads CATSREGGAETQYF. The CDR3 nucleotides read TGTGCCACCAGCAGAGAAGGCGGGGCGGAGACCCAGTACTTC.

The chain uses TRBV4-2 and TRBJ2-7; D tentatively fits TRBD1 or TRBD2 (5 bases each). Trimming cost V 1 base and J 0 bases, with 10 bases left between them. The CDR3 is 15 amino acids. The germline V gene has CDR1 LGHNA and CDR2 YNFKEQ. CDR3 sequence: CASSQGPGSSYEQYF. In DNA form, the CDR3 reads TGTGCCAGCAGCCAAGGACCAGGGAGCTCCTACGAGCAGTACTTC.

This clone was found once. J is TRBJ1-3 and V is TRBV5-4; D may be TRBD1 (5 bases). Germline CDR1 and CDR2: SGHNT and YYREEE (reference sequence). V was pared by 0 bases and J by 4 bases, with 11 bases between. The CDR3 has 15 amino acids. The CDR3 is CASSLDYRLGNTIYF. The CDR3 coding sequence is TGTGCCAGCAGCTTGGATTACAGGCTCGGAAACACCATATATTTT.

This clone occurred a few times. V gene TRBV7-9 combines with J gene TRBJ2-1; tentatively, D is TRBD2 (5 bases). Trimming removed 5 bases at V and 0 bases at J, with 14 bases between. CDR3 size: 16 residues. Germline assignment: CDR1 SEHNR and CDR2 FQNEAQ (reference sequence). The CDR3 nucleotides read TGTGCCAGCAGCCGCTCATTTAGCGACTCCTACAATGAGCAGTTCTTC. Its protein is CASSRSFSDSYNEQFF. Full variable domain (missing parts from reference TRBV7-9 and TRBJ2-1): DTGVSQNPRHKITKRGQNVTFRCDPISEHNRLYWYRQTLGQGPEFLTYFQNEAQLEKSRLLSDRFSAERPKGSFSTLEIQRTEQGDSAMYLCASSRSFSDSYNEQFFGPGTRLTVL.

The gene calls are TRBV28 and TRBJ1-1; D is uncertain. The V gene lost 8 bases and the J gene lost 7 bases, with 17 bases spanning the gap. CDR3 length: 13 amino acids. Germline lookup yields CDR1 MDHEN and CDR2 SYDVKM. The DNA for the CDR3 is TGTGCCAGCCGCTCCTCGTTTCTCGGTGAAGCTTTCTTT. This encodes CASRSSFLGEAFF.

This chain joins TRBV30 and TRBJ1-4; D is possibly TRBD1 (5 bases). In germline, CDR1 is GTSNPN, CDR2 SVGIG (reference sequence). This CDR3 contains 16 residues. Trimming left V 0 bases short and J 2 bases short, with 13 bases between. CDR3 loop: CAWSVGRAGTNEKLFF. CDR3 DNA: TGTGCCTGGAGTGTAGGCAGGGCAGGTACTAATGAAAAACTGTTTTTT.

This clone has just one count. The rearrangement uses TRBV27 and TRBJ1-1; 10 bases line up with TRBD1. The CDR3 is 17 residues long. V was pared by 0 bases and J by 5 bases, with 9 bases of the junction left unmatched. Per germline, CDR1 MNHEY and CDR2 SMNVEV (reference sequence). CDR3 sequence reads: CASSLSPTGGSGTEAFF. The DNA for the CDR3 is TGTGCCAGCAGTTTATCACCGACAGGGGGCAGTGGTACTGAAGCTTTCTTT.

In DNA form, the CDR3 reads TGCGCCAGCAGCGTCGGTCTCAGTACGAAAAACCAAGAGACCCAGTACTTC. Protein product: CASSVGLSTKNQETQYF. The J gene is TRBJ2-5, the V gene TRBV5-1, with no clear D. CDR3 length: 17 amino acids. In germline, CDR1 is SGHRS, CDR2 YFSETQ. Trimming pared 4 bases from V and 0 bases from J, leaving 19 bases between.

The chain carries TRBV20-1 and TRBJ1-1; D is unresolved. Germline V gives CDR1 DFQATT, CDR2 SNEGSKA (reference sequence). CDR3 length: 11 amino acids. CDR3 residues: CSCRSNTEAFF. CDR3 in DNA: TGCAGCTGCAGGTCGAACACTGAAGCTTTCTTT.